This is a list of T cell receptor beta chains from one sample in a study of cytomegalovirus exposure and HLA in healthy donors. Clones were sequenced by immunoSEQ multiplex PCR, and TCRdb holds only the in-frame ones, with some missing. The sample has 68,000 or so clones; roughly 90% are singletons. Sequencing was carried out using PBMCs. Source of these receptors: a woman aged 18-35 years in good health and CMV-seronegative. Both conserved end residues are part of each CDR3. A D gene is named only where the DNA matches it firmly. A row's size may be missing; if present it is once, few, many or a size class.

D: TRBD1; size: -; length: 15; V: TRBV6-1; J: TRBJ1-1; CDR3: CASSHPGTANTEAFF; DNA: TGTGCCAGCAGTCATCCCGGGACAGCGAACACTGAAGCTTTCTTT
D: -; size: -; length: 11; V: TRBV20-1; J: TRBJ2-3; CDR3: CSYGIPNTQYF; DNA: TGCAGTTACGGGATTCCTAATACGCAGTATTTT
D: -; size: -; length: 15; V: TRBV28; J: TRBJ2-7; CDR3: CASSPNTAVYYEQYF; DNA: TGTGCCAGCAGTCCAAATACAGCAGTTTACTACGAGCAGTACTTC
D: TRBD1; size: -; length: 14; V: TRBV19; J: TRBJ1-1; CDR3: CASSILQGSTEAFF; DNA: TGTGCCAGTAGTATCCTACAGGGGTCCACTGAAGCTTTCTTT
D: TRBD1; size: once; length: 15; V: TRBV5-6; J: TRBJ1-1; CDR3: CASSTGTGMSTEAFF; DNA: TGTGCCAGCAGCACCGGGACAGGGATGAGCACTGAAGCTTTCTTT
D: -; size: -; length: 14; V: TRBV10-3; J: TRBJ2-7; CDR3: CAISASQGRYEQYF; DNA: TGTGCCATCAGTGCCTCACAGGGTCGGTACGAGCAGTACTTC
D: -; size: -; length: 14; V: TRBV6-1; J: TRBJ1-2; CDR3: CASSEAPVASGYTF; DNA: TGTGCCAGCAGTGAAGCCCCGGTCGCTTCTGGCTACACCTTC
D: TRBD1; size: -; length: 18; V: TRBV4-2; J: TRBJ1-6; CDR3: CASSQDLRGSSYNSPLHF; DNA: TGTGCCAGCAGCCAAGATCTCAGGGGGAGCTCCTATAATTCACCCCTCCACTTT
D: TRBD2; size: -; length: 15; V: TRBV7-9; J: TRBJ2-7; CDR3: CASSLEGLAGFEQYF; DNA: TGTGCCAGCAGCCTCGAGGGACTAGCGGGCTTCGAGCAGTACTTC
D: TRBD1; size: -; length: 15; V: TRBV7-2; J: TRBJ2-5; CDR3: CASSRGTGVQETQYF; DNA: TGTGCCAGCAGCCGAGGGACAGGTGTTCAAGAGACCCAGTACTTC
D: -; size: -; length: 13; V: TRBV7-9; J: TRBJ2-7; CDR3: CASSSRQDYEQYF; DNA: TGTGCCAGCAGCTCCCGACAGGACTACGAGCAGTACTTC
D: TRBD2; size: -; length: 15; V: TRBV27; J: TRBJ2-1; CDR3: CASSLGGDLYNEQFF; DNA: TGTGCCAGCAGTTTAGGGGGGGACCTGTACAATGAGCAGTTCTTC
D: -; size: -; length: 13; V: TRBV27; J: TRBJ1-2; CDR3: CASSTDRTYGYTF; DNA: TGTGCCAGCAGTACCGACAGGACCTATGGCTACACCTTC
D: TRBD1; size: -; length: 18; V: TRBV4-1; J: TRBJ2-3; CDR3: CASSQDRFGQGWTDTQYF; DNA: TGCGCCAGCAGCCAAGATAGGTTCGGACAGGGGTGGACAGATACGCAGTATTTT
D: -; size: -; length: 10; V: TRBV5-3; J: TRBJ2-3; CDR3: CATRADTQYF; DNA: TGTGCCACGCGGGCAGATACGCAGTATTTT
D: -; size: -; length: 17; V: TRBV13; J: TRBJ2-1; CDR3: CASSSRLGLASYNEQFF; DNA: TGTGCCAGCAGCTCGAGGTTGGGACTTGCTTCCTACAATGAGCAGTTCTTC
D: -; size: -; length: 16; V: TRBV30; J: TRBJ2-5; CDR3: CAWSLRRLVWGETQYF; DNA: TGTGCCTGGAGCCTCCGTCGACTAGTATGGGGAGAGACCCAGTACTTC
D: TRBD2; size: -; length: 16; V: TRBV10-3; J: TRBJ2-7; CDR3: CAISESGGRSSYEQYF; DNA: TGTGCCATCAGTGAAAGCGGGGGGCGGAGCTCCTACGAGCAGTACTTC
D: -; size: -; length: 12; V: TRBV18; J: TRBJ2-7; CDR3: CASSPEPGKQYF; DNA: TGTGCCAGCTCACCAGAGCCAGGAAAGCAGTACTTC
D: -; size: -; length: 11; V: TRBV27; J: TRBJ2-7; CDR3: CAAGFSYEQYF; DNA: TGTGCCGCAGGGTTCTCCTACGAGCAGTACTTC
D: TRBD1; size: few; length: 12; V: TRBV15; J: TRBJ1-2; CDR3: CAAGQGEVGYTF; DNA: TGTGCCGCGGGACAGGGGGAGGTTGGCTACACCTTC
D: TRBD2; size: once; length: 15; V: TRBV27; J: TRBJ2-7; CDR3: CASSPLAGGHYEQYF; DNA: TGTGCCAGCAGTCCCCTAGCGGGAGGGCACTACGAGCAGTACTTC
D: TRBD1; size: -; length: 16; V: TRBV5-6; J: TRBJ2-7; CDR3: CASSLAAGGESYEQYF; DNA: TGTGCCAGCAGCTTGGCGGCAGGGGGTGAATCCTACGAGCAGTACTTC
D: -; size: -; length: 16; V: TRBV21-1; J: TRBJ1-5; CDR3: CASSKSPASSGQPQHF; DNA: TGTGCCAGCAGCAAAAGCCCGGCTAGTTCGGGTCAGCCCCAGCATTTT
D: -; size: -; length: 14; V: TRBV5-1; J: TRBJ2-3; CDR3: CASSLESSTDTQYF; DNA: TGCGCCAGCAGCTTGGAATCAAGCACAGATACGCAGTATTTT